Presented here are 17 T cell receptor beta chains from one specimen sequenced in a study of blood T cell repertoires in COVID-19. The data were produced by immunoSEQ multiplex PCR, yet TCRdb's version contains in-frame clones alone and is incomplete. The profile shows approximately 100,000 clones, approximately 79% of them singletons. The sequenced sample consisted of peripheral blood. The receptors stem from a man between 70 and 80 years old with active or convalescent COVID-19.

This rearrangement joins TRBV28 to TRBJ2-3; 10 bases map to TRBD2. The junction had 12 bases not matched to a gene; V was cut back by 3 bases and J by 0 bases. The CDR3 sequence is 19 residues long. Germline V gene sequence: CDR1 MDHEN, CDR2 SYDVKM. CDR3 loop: CASSFSGLADRFSTDTQYF. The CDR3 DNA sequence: TGTGCCAGCAGTTTTAGCGGACTAGCGGATCGTTTTAGCACAGATACGCAGTATTTT.

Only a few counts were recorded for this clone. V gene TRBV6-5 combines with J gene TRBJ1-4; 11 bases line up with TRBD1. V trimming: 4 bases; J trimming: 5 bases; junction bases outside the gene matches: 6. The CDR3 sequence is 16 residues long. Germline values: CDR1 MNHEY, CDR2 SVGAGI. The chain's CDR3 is CASSLSGQGANEKLFF. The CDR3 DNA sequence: TGTGCCAGCAGTTTATCAGGACAGGGGGCGAATGAAAAACTGTTTTTT.

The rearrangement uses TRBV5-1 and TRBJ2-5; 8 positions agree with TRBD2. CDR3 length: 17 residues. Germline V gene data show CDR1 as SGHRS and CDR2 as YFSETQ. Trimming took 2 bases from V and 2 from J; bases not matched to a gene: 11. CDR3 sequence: CASSFGAAGGRQETQYF. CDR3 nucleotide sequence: TGCGCCAGCAGCTTTGGGGCGGCGGGCGGGAGGCAAGAGACCCAGTACTTC.

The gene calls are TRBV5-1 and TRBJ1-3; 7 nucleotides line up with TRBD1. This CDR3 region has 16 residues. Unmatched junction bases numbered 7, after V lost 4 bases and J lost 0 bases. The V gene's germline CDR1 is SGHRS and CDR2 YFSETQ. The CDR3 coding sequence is TGCGCCAGCAGCCCCCGGGAGGGGGCCTCTGGAAACACCATATATTTT. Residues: CASSPREGASGNTIYF.

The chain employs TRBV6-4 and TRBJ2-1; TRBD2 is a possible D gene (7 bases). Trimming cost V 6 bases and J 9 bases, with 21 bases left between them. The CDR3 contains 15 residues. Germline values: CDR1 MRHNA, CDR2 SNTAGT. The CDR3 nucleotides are TGTGCCAGCAGCGGGGGGCAGGGCCTGACGATTGAGCAGTTCTTC. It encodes CASSGGQGLTIEQFF.

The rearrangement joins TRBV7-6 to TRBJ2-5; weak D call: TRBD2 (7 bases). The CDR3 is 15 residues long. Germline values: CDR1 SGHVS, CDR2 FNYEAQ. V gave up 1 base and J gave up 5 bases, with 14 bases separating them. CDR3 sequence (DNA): TGTGCCAGCAGCTTAGACGGGGGGCGCAGGGAGACCCAGTACTTC. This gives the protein CASSLDGGRRETQYF.

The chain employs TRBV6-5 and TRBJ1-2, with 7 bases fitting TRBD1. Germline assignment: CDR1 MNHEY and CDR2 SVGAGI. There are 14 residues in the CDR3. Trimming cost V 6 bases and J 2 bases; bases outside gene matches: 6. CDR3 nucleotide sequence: TGTGCCAGCAGCTCCATGGACAGGAACTATGGCTACACCTTC. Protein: CASSSMDRNYGYTF.

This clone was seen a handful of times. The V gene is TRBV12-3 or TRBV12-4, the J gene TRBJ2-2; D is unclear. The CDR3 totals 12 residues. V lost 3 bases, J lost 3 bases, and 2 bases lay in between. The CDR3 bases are TGTGCCAGCAGTTTCGACACCGGGGAGCTGTTTTTT. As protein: CASSFDTGELFF.

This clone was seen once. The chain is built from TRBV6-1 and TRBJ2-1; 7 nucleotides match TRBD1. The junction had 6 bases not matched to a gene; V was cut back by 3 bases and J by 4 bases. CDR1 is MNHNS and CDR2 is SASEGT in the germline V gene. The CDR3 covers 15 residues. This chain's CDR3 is CASSDEPGQYNEQFF. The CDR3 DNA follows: TGTGCCAGCAGTGACGAGCCGGGACAGTACAATGAGCAGTTCTTC.

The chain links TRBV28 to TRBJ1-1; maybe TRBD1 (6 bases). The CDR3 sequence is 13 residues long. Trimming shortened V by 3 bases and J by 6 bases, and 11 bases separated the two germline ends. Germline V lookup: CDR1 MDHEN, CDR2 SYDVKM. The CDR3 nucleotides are TGTGCCAGCAGTTTCTCAGGGGTTCCTGAAGCTTTCTTT. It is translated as CASSFSGVPEAFF.

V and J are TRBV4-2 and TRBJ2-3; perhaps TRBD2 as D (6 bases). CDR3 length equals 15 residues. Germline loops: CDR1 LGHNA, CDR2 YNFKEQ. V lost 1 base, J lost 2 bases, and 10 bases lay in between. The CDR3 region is CASSQGGGTTDTQYF. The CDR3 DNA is TGTGCCAGCAGCCAAGGGGGCGGGACCACAGATACGCAGTATTTT.

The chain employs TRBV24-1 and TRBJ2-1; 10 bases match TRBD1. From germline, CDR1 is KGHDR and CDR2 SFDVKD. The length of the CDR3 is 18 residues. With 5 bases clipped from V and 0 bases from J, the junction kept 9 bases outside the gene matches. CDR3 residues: CATSGTGGLRDSYNEQFF. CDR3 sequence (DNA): TGTGCCACCAGTGGGACAGGGGGTCTTAGGGACTCCTACAATGAGCAGTTCTTC.

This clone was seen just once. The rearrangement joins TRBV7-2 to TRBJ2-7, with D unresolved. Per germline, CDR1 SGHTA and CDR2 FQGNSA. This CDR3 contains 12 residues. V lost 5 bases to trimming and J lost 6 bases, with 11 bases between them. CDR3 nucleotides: TGTGCCAGCAGCCCCCCTTTGTTCGAGCAGTACTTC. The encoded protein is CASSPPLFEQYF.

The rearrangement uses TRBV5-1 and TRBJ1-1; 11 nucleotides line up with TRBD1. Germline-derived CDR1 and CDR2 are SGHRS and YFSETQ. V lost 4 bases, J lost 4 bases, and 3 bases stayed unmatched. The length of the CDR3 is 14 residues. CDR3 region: CASSTGTGGTEAFF. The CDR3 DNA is TGCGCCAGCAGCACCGGGACAGGGGGCACTGAAGCTTTCTTT.

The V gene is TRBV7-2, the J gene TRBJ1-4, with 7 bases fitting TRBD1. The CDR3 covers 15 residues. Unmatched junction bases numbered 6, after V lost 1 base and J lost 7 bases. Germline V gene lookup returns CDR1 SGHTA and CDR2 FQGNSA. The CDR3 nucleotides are TGTGCCAGCAGCTTAGAGTTAGGGGGCGGTGAAAAACTGTTTTTT. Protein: CASSLELGGGEKLFF.

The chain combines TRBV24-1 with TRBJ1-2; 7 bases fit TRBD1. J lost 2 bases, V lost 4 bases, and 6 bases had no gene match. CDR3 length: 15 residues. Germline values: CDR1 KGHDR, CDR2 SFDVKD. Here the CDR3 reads CATSDQRDRNYGYTF. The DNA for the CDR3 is TGTGCCACCAGTGACCAACGGGACAGAAACTATGGCTACACCTTC.

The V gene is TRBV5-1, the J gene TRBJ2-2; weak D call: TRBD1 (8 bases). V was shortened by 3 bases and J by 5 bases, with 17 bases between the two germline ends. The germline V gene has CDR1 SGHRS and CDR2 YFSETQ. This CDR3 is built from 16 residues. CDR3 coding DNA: TGCGCCAGCAGCTGGGGAGACAGGGGAGGGACCGGGGAGCTGTTTTTT. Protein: CASSWGDRGGTGELFF.